The text below deals with one TCR beta chain. Its antigen is unidentified. These data belong to a study of cytomegalovirus exposure and HLA in healthy donors. Study conclusions and caveats: High specificity and sensitivity for cytomegalovirus status were reported for the classifier.

This CDR3 spans 14 amino acids. Per germline, CDR1 SGHDT and CDR2 YYEEEE. J gave up 9 bases and V 4 bases, and 3 bases lay outside the gene matches. TCRdb keeps only in-frame clones here, not all; method: immunoSEQ multiplex PCR. The table includes tens of thousands of clones, roughly 96% detected once. The sequencing input was PBMCs. The source of this sequence is a man aged 18 to 29 in good health and CMV-seronegative. The chain is built from TRBV5-6 and TRBJ1-6; 11 positions agree with TRBD1. CDR3 in amino acids: CASSKDRGLSPLHF. In nucleotides, the CDR3 is TGTGCCAGCAGCAAGGACAGGGGGCTTTCACCCCTCCACTTT. Complete variable domain (other parts from reference TRBV5-6 and TRBJ1-6): DAGVTQSPTHLIKTRGQQVTLRCSPKSGHDTVSWYQQALGQGPQFIFQYYEEEERQRGNFPDRFSGHQFPNYSSELNVNALLLGDSALYLCASSKDRGLSPLHFGNGTRLTVT.